The 15 T cell receptor beta chains below all came from one sample that was sequenced in a study of blood T cell repertoires in COVID-19. The data were produced by immunoSEQ multiplex PCR, yet TCRdb's version contains in-frame clones alone and is incomplete. Here the sample spans around 180,000 clones, approximately 84% being singletons. The sequenced sample was PBMCs or T cells enriched from blood (not recorded which). These receptors were obtained from a man between 50 and 59 years old who had recovered from COVID-19.

This chain uses TRBV6-2 or TRBV6-3 with TRBJ2-5, with D maybe TRBD2 (5 bases). Germline lookup yields CDR1 MNHEY and CDR2 SVGEGT. This CDR3 is built from 15 residues. Trimming left V 4 bases short and J 5 bases short, with 17 bases between. As DNA, the CDR3 is TGTGCCAGCAGTTCTCCACTGCCGACGGGGGAGACCCAGTACTTC. This sequence encodes CASSSPLPTGETQYF.

V and J are TRBV6-5 and TRBJ1-1, with TRBD1 as a possible D gene (6 bases). This CDR3 region has 13 residues. V was pared by 6 bases and J by 6 bases, with 14 bases between. Germline lookup yields CDR1 MNHEY and CDR2 SVGAGI. Here the CDR3 reads CASRRGGWSEAFF. As DNA, the CDR3 is TGTGCCAGCAGAAGGGGGGGGTGGTCTGAAGCTTTCTTT.

The gene calls are TRBV5-8 and TRBJ2-5; D is uncertain. Germline-derived CDR1 and CDR2 are SGHTS and YDEGEE. Between the trimmed V and J ends, which lost 4 bases and 5 bases, there was a span of 15 bases. The CDR3 length is 14 residues. The CDR3 bases are TGTGCCAGCAGCCAAGGCAGGATCCGGGAGACCCAGTACTTC. Translated: CASSQGRIRETQYF.

The sample holds a few counts of this clone. The chain employs TRBV29-1 and TRBJ2-7; TRBD1 matches 7 bases. CDR3 length equals 13 residues. V trimming: 1 base; J trimming: 3 bases; junction bases outside the gene matches: 3. CDR1 and CDR2 (germline): SQVTM, ANQGSEA. CDR3 sequence (DNA): TGCAGCGTTGAAGGGGACAGCCTCTACGAGCAGTACTTC. Its protein is CSVEGDSLYEQYF.

This clone was found a few times. V is TRBV28 and J is TRBJ1-5; the D gene is possibly TRBD1 (6 bases). The CDR3 sequence is 14 residues long. Germline-derived CDR1 and CDR2 are MDHEN and SYDVKM. Trimming took 5 bases from V and 6 from J, leaving 14 bases between them. CDR3: CASSRAGVSQPQHF. The CDR3, as DNA: TGTGCCAGCAGTCGGGCAGGGGTCAGTCAGCCCCAGCATTTT.

This sequence joins TRBV5-1 and TRBJ2-7; TRBD1 is a possible D gene (5 bases). V shed 3 bases and J shed 2 bases, with 9 bases lying between them. From germline, CDR1 is SGHRS and CDR2 YFSETQ. CDR3 length: 13 amino acids. This CDR3 reads CASSSWGTYEQYF. DNA of the CDR3: TGCGCCAGCAGCTCCTGGGGCACCTACGAGCAGTACTTC.

The chain recombines TRBV24-1 with TRBJ2-1, with 7 bases identical to TRBD1. V dropped 4 bases and J dropped 9; count of bases not matched to a gene: 8. Germline CDR1 is KGHDR and CDR2 is SFDVKD. This CDR3 comprises 14 residues. DNA for the CDR3: TGTGCCACCAGTGACAGACAGGGTATCGGTGAGCAGTTCTTC. Translating gives CATSDRQGIGEQFF.

This clone was observed once. This chain connects TRBV27 to TRBJ2-7; tentative D call: TRBD1 (6 bases). V was clipped by 9 bases and J by 3 bases, with 15 bases between them. Germline loops: CDR1 MNHEY, CDR2 SMNVEV (reference sequence). This CDR3 is built from 13 residues. CDR3 amino acids: CARRTVLHYEQYF. DNA of the CDR3: TGTGCCAGACGGACAGTTCTGCACTACGAGCAGTACTTC.

The chain has TRBV2 and TRBJ1-2; D unclear. CDR1 and CDR2 from the germline V gene are SNHLY and FYNNEI. The CDR3 is 14 amino acids. V was trimmed by 1 base and J by 8 bases, leaving 14 bases between them. CDR3 coding DNA: TGTGCCAGCAGTGAAGGGCAACAGTTTGGGGGCTACACCTTC. Protein product: CASSEGQQFGGYTF.

The V call is TRBV3-1 (or the pseudogene TRBV3-2), the J call TRBJ1-3; D is perhaps TRBD1 (5 bases). CDR1 and CDR2 (germline): LGHDT, YNNKEL (reference sequence). There are 14 residues in the CDR3. The V end was cut by 5 bases, the J end by 1 base, with 9 bases between. The CDR3 coding sequence is TGTGCCAGCAGCACCGGACATTCTGGAAACACCATATATTTT. Amino acid sequence: CASSTGHSGNTIYF.

The gene calls are TRBV5-5 and TRBJ1-5, with 7 bases identical to TRBD1. After removal of 2 bases from V and 4 bases from J, the junction contained 6 bases not matched to a gene. This CDR3 region has 15 residues. The germline gives CDR1 SGHKS, CDR2 YYEKEE (reference sequence). CDR3 sequence: CASSFTGARNQPQHF. In nucleotides, the CDR3 is TGTGCCAGCAGCTTCACAGGGGCTCGGAATCAGCCCCAGCATTTT.

The chain carries TRBV5-1 and TRBJ2-2, with TRBD1 identical over 9 bases. V gave up 6 bases and J gave up 5 bases; unmatched junction bases: 5. The CDR3 is 14 amino acids. CDR1 and CDR2 from the germline V gene are SGHRS and YFSETQ. The CDR3 loop is CASTRTGETGELFF. Here the CDR3 DNA reads TGCGCCAGCACAAGGACAGGGGAGACCGGGGAGCTGTTTTTT.

This chain connects TRBV5-1 to TRBJ1-2; D perhaps matches TRBD1 (5 bases). Germline CDR1 is SGHRS and CDR2 is YFSETQ. The CDR3 extends over 13 amino acids. The germline V and J ends were trimmed by 6 bases and 4 bases, with 13 bases remaining between them. CDR3 sequence: CASTLGGGYGYTF. The DNA for the CDR3 is TGCGCCAGCACCCTCGGGGGAGGCTATGGCTACACCTTC.

J is TRBJ2-1 and V is TRBV6-6, with D unresolved. This CDR3 has 16 residues. V gave up 6 bases and J gave up 4 bases, with 19 bases separating them. Germline CDR1 reads MNHNY; CDR2 reads SVGAGI (reference sequence). The CDR3 loop reads CASSLNRVPPYNEQFF. In nucleotides, the CDR3 is TGTGCCAGCAGCCTCAACCGGGTCCCCCCTTACAATGAGCAGTTCTTC.

This clone turned up a few times. CDR3 sequence (DNA): TGTGCCAGCAGCGGACCGGGAGTATCTAATGAAAAACTGTTTTTT. This codes for CASSGPGVSNEKLFF. V and J are TRBV6-5 and TRBJ1-4; D uncertain. V lost 6 bases and J lost 3, with 14 bases in between. Germline V gene sequence: CDR1 MNHEY, CDR2 SVGAGI. The length of the CDR3 is 15 residues.